Below are 3 T cell receptor beta chains sequenced from a single sample in a study of blood T cells in healthy people across ages. Then a second PCR, running roughly 6 to 12 cycles, was carried out with a sample-barcoded 5' primer and a J-beta primer mix. From the 5' RACE reads, TCRdb called clonotypes with MiXCR, one entry per CDR3 protein. The sample contains 1.5 million or so distinct CDR3 sequences, about 45% of which appear only once. Material for sequencing was blood. These receptors originate from a woman aged 18 to 35 in good health.

In regard to this clonotype: The limits of the CDR3 on the DNA are not certain, so only TCRdb's listed CDR3 is given. The rearrangement links TRBV9 to TRBJ1-2; the DNA was not compared with TRBD1, the D call given in the table. Germline loops: CDR1 SGDLS, CDR2 YYNGEE. The CDR3 adds up to 15 amino acids, both ends counted. The CDR3 loop reads CASSVIGDGTYGCTF.

V gene TRBV7-9 combines with J gene TRBJ2-7, with D perhaps being TRBD1 or TRBD2 (5 bases each). Germline V gives CDR1 SEHNR, CDR2 FQNEAQ (reference sequence). The CDR3 has 15 amino acids. Trimming left V 5 bases short and J 2 bases short, with 16 bases between. The CDR3 loop reads CASSLNPGTPYEQYF. The CDR3 nucleotides are TGTGCCAGCAGCCTAAATCCGGGGACGCCCTACGAGCAGTACTTC. Full variable domain (rest looked up from reference TRBV7-9 and TRBJ2-7): DTGVSQNPRHKITKRGQNVTFRCDPISEHNRLYWYRQTLGQGPEFLTYFQNEAQLEKSRLLSDRFSAERPKGSFSTLEIQRTEQGDSAMYLCASSLNPGTPYEQYFGPGTRLTVT.

About this clonotype itself: This may stem from a read error, because a much larger clone lies one nucleotide away. This chain joins TRBV29-1 and TRBJ2-1, with D uncertain. Germline V gene data show CDR1 as SQVTM and CDR2 as ANQGSEA. V dropped 4 bases and J dropped 10 bases, with 20 bases sitting between them. CDR3 length: 14 residues. CDR3 coding DNA: TGCAGCGTTGCGATGGCAGTTAGCTCCTACGAGCAGTTCTTC. Protein product: CSVAMAVSSYEQFF.